The 25 T cell receptor beta chains reported below all come from one sample, sequenced in a study of blood T cell repertoires in COVID-19 (dated by TCRdb to about 2020). Library preparation used the immunoSEQ multiplex PCR assay. TCRdb's version of the immuneACCESS table is confined to in-frame rearrangements and falls short of the full clone set. An unresolved V gene accounts for under half of the shortfall where checked; the remainder is of unknown origin. This sample lists around 150,000 clones; approximately 84% were detected once. The ten largest clones take up 22% of the sample. The sample was peripheral blood. All receptors derive from a woman of 80 years or more with acute or convalescent COVID-19.

This clone is a singleton in its sample. The gene calls are TRBV7-2 and TRBJ1-6, with D maybe TRBD1 (5 bases). The CDR3 is 12 residues long. Trimming left V 3 bases short and J 14 bases short, with 11 bases between. Germline V CDR1 and CDR2: SGHTA, FQGNSA. Here the CDR3 DNA reads TGTGCCAGCAGCTTTTTCGGCAGGGCCCTCCACTTT. Translation: CASSFFGRALHF.

V gene TRBV18 combines with J gene TRBJ1-1; D is uncertain. CDR1 KGHSH and CDR2 LQKENI come from the germline V gene. This CDR3 spans 16 amino acids. Trimming removed 3 bases from V and 0 bases from J, with 14 bases in between. The CDR3 sequence: CASSPVGNSMNTEAFF. The CDR3 region has the DNA TGTGCCAGCTCACCGGTTGGCAACAGCATGAACACTGAAGCTTTCTTT.

This chain links TRBV2 with TRBJ2-7; D unclear. This CDR3 comprises 12 residues. V lost 8 bases and J lost 3, with 11 bases in between. Germline V gives CDR1 SNHLY, CDR2 FYNNEI. CDR3 sequence reads: CASRRADYEQYF. CDR3 nucleotide sequence: TGTGCCAGCCGGAGAGCAGACTACGAGCAGTACTTC.

The chain recombines TRBV11-2 with TRBJ2-1; D possibly corresponds to TRBD2 (5 bases). Between the trimmed V and J ends, which lost 1 base and 6 bases, there was a span of 16 bases. This CDR3 comprises 16 residues. Germline CDR1 reads SGHAT; CDR2 reads FQNNGV. CDR3 region: CASSLVVGAIGNEQFF. CDR3 nucleotides: TGTGCCAGCAGCTTAGTGGTGGGAGCGATTGGCAATGAGCAGTTCTTC. The full variable domain, its missing parts supplied by reference TRBV11-2 and TRBJ2-1, is EAGVAQSPRYKIIEKRQSVAFWCNPISGHATLYWYQQILGQGPKLLIQFQNNGVVDDSQLPKDRFSAERLKGVDSTLKIQPAKLEDSAVYLCASSLVVGAIGNEQFFGPGTRLTVL.

This clone was detected only once. The J gene is TRBJ2-1, the V gene TRBV10-1; maybe TRBD2 (6 bases). The germline V gene encodes CDR1 WNHNN and CDR2 SYGVQD (reference sequence). V lost 4 bases, J lost 0 bases, and 13 bases lay in between. The CDR3 loop spans 16 amino acids. CDR3 sequence reads: CASSGLAASSYNEQFF. CDR3 coding DNA: TGCGCCAGCAGTGGGTTAGCGGCAAGCTCCTACAATGAGCAGTTCTTC.

This clone was observed a single time. Other DNA sequences from this sample encode an identical CDR3 as well. The genes are TRBV7-9 and TRBJ1-3; weak D call: TRBD1 (5 bases). Per germline, CDR1 SEHNR and CDR2 FQNEAQ (reference sequence). The CDR3 has 15 residues. The germline V and J ends were trimmed by 3 bases and 1 base, with 10 bases remaining between them. The CDR3, as DNA: TGTGCCAGCAGCTTGGGGGGTACATCTGGAAACACCATATATTTT. Protein: CASSLGGTSGNTIYF.

The genes are TRBV18 and TRBJ2-1, with D unclear. The CDR3 extends over 15 amino acids. Germline loops: CDR1 KGHSH, CDR2 LQKENI. Trimming pared 2 bases from V and 0 bases from J, leaving 8 bases between. The CDR3 nucleotides are TGTGCCAGCTCACCAGGGCAGAGCTCCTACAATGAGCAGTTCTTC. It specifies CASSPGQSSYNEQFF.

This sequence joins TRBV4-3 and TRBJ1-5, with D possibly being TRBD1 (5 bases). The CDR3 is 14 residues long. The germline V and J ends were trimmed by 4 bases and 2 bases, with 9 bases remaining between them. Per germline, CDR1 LGHNA and CDR2 YSLEER. This CDR3 is CASSLRVGNQPQHF. For the CDR3, the DNA is TGCGCCAGCAGCCTCAGGGTCGGCAATCAGCCCCAGCATTTT.

Only a few counts were recorded for this clone. The chain has TRBV18 and TRBJ2-5; possible D gene TRBD1, 6 bases. Germline V gene sequence: CDR1 KGHSH, CDR2 LQKENI. The CDR3 covers 13 residues. The V gene lost 0 bases and the J gene lost 5 bases, with 7 bases spanning the gap. The CDR3 DNA reads TGTGCCAGCTCACCACCGGACAGCGAGACCCAGTACTTC. This gives the protein CASSPPDSETQYF.

The chain has TRBV12-3 or TRBV12-4 and TRBJ1-2, with a tentative D call TRBD1 (5 bases). Trimming took 6 bases from V and 5 from J, leaving 13 bases between them. CDR3 length: 13 amino acids. The CDR3 is CASREQGDYGYTF. The CDR3 DNA reads as TGTGCCAGCAGAGAGCAGGGTGATTATGGCTACACCTTC.

The chain has TRBV6-6 and TRBJ1-2; possibly TRBD1 for D (5 bases). The CDR3 covers 13 residues. Germline CDR1 MNHNY, CDR2 SVGAGI (reference sequence). V lost 5 bases and J 6 bases, leaving 13 bases between the germline ends. CDR3 protein: CASSPGGGNGYTF. CDR3 nucleotide sequence: TGTGCCAGCAGTCCGGGTGGGGGGAATGGCTACACCTTC.

The genes are TRBV6-2 or TRBV6-3 and TRBJ2-3; 10 bases map to TRBD2. The V gene end was trimmed by 6 bases and the J gene end by 2 bases; junction bases not matched to a gene: 11. The CDR3 is made up of 17 amino acids. CDR1 is MNHEY, CDR2 SVGEGT, per germline. For the CDR3, the DNA is TGTGCCAGCAGCACCGCAGCTAGCGGGAGAACCACAGATACGCAGTATTTT. Protein product: CASSTAASGRTTDTQYF.

The V and J genes are TRBV19 and TRBJ1-2; D gene ambiguous. V gave up 4 bases and J gave up 5 bases, with 14 bases separating them. Germline V CDR1 and CDR2: LNHDA, SQIVND (reference sequence). The CDR3 runs to 14 residues. The CDR3 DNA is TGTGCCAGTAGTAAACAGCAACAGACATATGGCTACACCTTC. It translates to CASSKQQQTYGYTF.

This sequence joins TRBV7-9 and TRBJ1-2; D gene ambiguous. The length of the CDR3 is 13 residues. V lost 3 bases and J 8 bases, leaving 13 bases between the germline ends. Germline V CDR1 and CDR2: SEHNR, FQNEAQ (reference sequence). Written as DNA, the CDR3 is TGTGCCAGCAGCTTCCTCAGTGCCGGGGGCTACACCTTC. This codes for CASSFLSAGGYTF.

J is TRBJ2-5 and V is TRBV9; 7 positions agree with TRBD2. Germline lookup yields CDR1 SGDLS and CDR2 YYNGEE. The CDR3 is made up of 15 amino acids. Trimming took 2 bases from V and 5 from J; bases not matched to a gene: 9. The CDR3 loop is CASSVTGGSEETQYF. CDR3 DNA: TGTGCCAGCAGCGTCACCGGGGGGTCGGAGGAGACCCAGTACTTC.

V and J are TRBV6-5 and TRBJ2-3; 7 nucleotides align to TRBD2. Trimming at V came to 7 bases and at J to 2 bases, leaving 3 bases not matched to a gene. CDR3 size: 13 residues. Germline V gene lookup returns CDR1 MNHEY and CDR2 SVGAGI. The CDR3: CASTGDYTDTQYF. CDR3 in DNA: TGTGCCAGCACCGGGGACTACACAGATACGCAGTATTTT.

The chain has TRBV19 and TRBJ1-5, with D uncertain. Germline V lookup: CDR1 LNHDA, CDR2 SQIVND (reference sequence). The CDR3 sequence is 16 residues long. Trimming stripped 3 bases from V and 6 bases from J, with 18 bases between. The CDR3 nucleotides read TGTGCCAGTAGTATCACAGCCACCTCGTCCGTTCAGCCCCAGCATTTT. Translated: CASSITATSSVQPQHF.

The chain is built from TRBV10-3 and TRBJ1-6; TRBD1 matches at 10 bases. From germline, CDR1 is ENHRY and CDR2 SYGVKD. CDR3 size: 17 residues. V was pared by 6 bases and J by 5 bases, with 10 bases of the junction left unmatched. This chain's CDR3 is CAISESGTGADNSPLHF. CDR3 nucleotides: TGTGCCATCAGCGAATCCGGGACAGGGGCCGATAATTCACCCCTCCACTTT.

The chain employs TRBV25-1 and TRBJ2-2; 9 positions agree with TRBD1. The CDR3 has 17 residues. From germline, CDR1 is MGHDK and CDR2 SYGVNS. J was trimmed by 3 bases and V by 1 base; bases with no gene match: 6. The CDR3 DNA reads TGTGCCAGCAGTGAATGGGGGACAGGGAGTGACACCGGGGAGCTGTTTTTT. It is translated as CASSEWGTGSDTGELFF.

The chain carries TRBV5-1 and TRBJ2-2; TRBD2 aligns across 11 bases. J gave up 3 bases and V 5 bases, and 6 bases lay outside the gene matches. This CDR3 region has 16 residues. Germline assignment: CDR1 SGHRS and CDR2 YFSETQ. CDR3 nucleotides: TGCGCCAGCAGTGAACTAGCGGGAGCCCACACCGGGGAGCTGTTTTTT. It is translated as CASSELAGAHTGELFF.

The chain carries TRBV7-2 and TRBJ1-5, with 7 bases identical to TRBD1. The CDR3 contains 13 residues. Germline CDR1 is SGHTA and CDR2 is FQGNSA. The V segment lost 5 bases and the J segment 5 bases; nucleotides outside the gene matches: 3. The CDR3 loop reads CASSPDRDQPQHF. DNA of the CDR3: TGTGCCAGCAGCCCAGACAGGGATCAGCCCCAGCATTTT.

Comment on this clone: The sample holds other DNA sequences that translate to the same CDR3. The gene calls are TRBV7-9 and TRBJ1-1; D may be TRBD1 (6 bases). The V end lost 4 bases, the J end lost 2 bases, and 8 bases lay between the germline ends. Germline V CDR1 and CDR2: SEHNR, FQNEAQ (reference sequence). The CDR3 has 13 residues. CDR3 nucleotides: TGTGCCAGCAGCTGGACAGCAAACACTGAAGCTTTCTTT. It codes for CASSWTANTEAFF.

The gene calls are TRBV19 and TRBJ1-1; D ambiguous. The V end lost 5 bases, the J end lost 3 bases, and 10 bases lay between the germline ends. CDR1 is LNHDA, CDR2 SQIVND, per germline (reference sequence). The CDR3 has 13 residues. The CDR3 protein is CASSRQPYTEAFF. The DNA for the CDR3 is TGTGCCAGTAGTCGACAACCGTACACTGAAGCTTTCTTT.

V usage is TRBV6-1 and J usage is TRBJ1-2; D is undetermined. The CDR3 length is 13 residues. With 3 bases removed from V and 3 bases from J, the gap between germline ends came to 8 bases. Germline CDR1 MNHNS, CDR2 SASEGT. This CDR3 is CASSESPDYGYTF. The CDR3 bases are TGTGCCAGCAGTGAGTCCCCGGACTATGGCTACACCTTC.

This chain links TRBV6-5 with TRBJ1-2; TRBD1 matches at 7 bases. CDR1 is MNHEY and CDR2 is SVGAGI in the germline V gene. Trimming at V came to 2 bases and at J to 3 bases, leaving 9 bases not matched to a gene. The CDR3 is made up of 16 amino acids. Written as DNA, the CDR3 is TGTGCCAGCAGTTACGTATCAGGGGGTCTGGACTATGGCTACACCTTC. It codes for CASSYVSGGLDYGYTF.